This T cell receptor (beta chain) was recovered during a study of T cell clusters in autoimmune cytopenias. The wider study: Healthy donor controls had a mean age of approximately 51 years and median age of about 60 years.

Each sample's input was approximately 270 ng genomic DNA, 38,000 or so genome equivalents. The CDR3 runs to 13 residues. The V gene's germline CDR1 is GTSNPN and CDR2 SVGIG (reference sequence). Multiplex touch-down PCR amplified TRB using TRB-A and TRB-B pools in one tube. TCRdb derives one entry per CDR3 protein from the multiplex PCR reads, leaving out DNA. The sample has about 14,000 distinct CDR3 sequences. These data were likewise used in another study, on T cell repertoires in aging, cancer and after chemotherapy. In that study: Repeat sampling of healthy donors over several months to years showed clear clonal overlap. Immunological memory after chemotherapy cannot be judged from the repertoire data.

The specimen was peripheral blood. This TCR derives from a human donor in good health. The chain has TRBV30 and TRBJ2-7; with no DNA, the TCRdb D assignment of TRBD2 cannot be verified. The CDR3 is CAWSAGGPYEQYF.